This T cell receptor (beta chain) was sequenced during a study of cytomegalovirus exposure and HLA in healthy donors (dated by TCRdb to 2016 to 2017). As for the study more broadly: According to a later analysis, the approximately 130 validation repertoires were produced on the same platform as the approximately 690 repertoires of the first cohort. The study aimed to test whether signatures of past pathogen exposure could be identified by cataloging public T cell receptors. In addition to the first cohort of 666 subjects, a separate validation cohort of around 110 different subjects was used. The study combined high-throughput TCR immunosequencing, statistical association of individual TCRs with disease status, and machine learning to predict cytomegalovirus infection status. Summary of the overall study and its limitations: In the study, approximately 150 TCR beta chains were listed as associated with cytomegalovirus. A later analysis had no HLA typing for the validation cohort, so co-occurrence there was scored across all 110 or so repertoires. The classifier was reported to diagnose cytomegalovirus status with high specificity and sensitivity in both the original and validation cohorts. Most TCR sequences were observed very rarely across donors, whereas some public TCRs were present in many individuals. In vitro tests confirmed that a few of the cytomegalovirus-associated TCR beta chains recognize cytomegalovirus antigens. According to the authors, the approach could potentially be generalized to other disease states and immunological phenotypes. Subsequent analysis determined that TCRs grouped into clusters in the first cohort also showed a tendency toward co-occurrence across the 120 or so validation repertoires, and approximately 93% of cluster scores exceeded 0.

V lost 3 bases and J lost 0 bases; the stretch between them is 9 bases long. Counted from cysteine to phenylalanine, this CDR3 has 14 amino acids. Only CDR3 DNA is held: 42 bases, read in frame from base 1. From the germline V gene (reference sequence), CDR1 is GTSNPN and CDR2 is SVGIG. The donors belonged to the validation cohort of over a hundred subjects, which was separate from the approximately 700-subject first cohort. This clone occurred once. There is no known antigen for this receptor. Base quality data are lacking; no much larger clone is found one base away. Library preparation employed the immunoSEQ multiplex PCR assay. The authors' analysis ran thus. A statistical classification framework was developed to diagnose cytomegalovirus status using the catalog of TCR beta chain sequences. The table comes from immuneACCESS by way of TCRdb, which keeps in-frame sequences with V and J called. Part of the clones is missing from these tables; in studies checked, under half for an unresolved V gene and the rest for unknown reasons. The V and J calls and clone size come from that table; D and trimming were worked out from the DNA. The sample profile shows 60,000 to 90,000 clones; around four fifths of them were found once. Clones ranked in the top ten supply about 3% of the sample.

The sample consisted of PBMCs. The chain is encoded by TRBV30 joined to TRBJ1-5; no D segment can be confidently identified. The origin of this receptor is a man aged 30 to 39 in good health and CMV-seronegative. In nucleotides, the sequence is TGTGCCTGGAGGGGCCCGTTTAGCAATCAGCCCCAGCATTTT. Its product reads: CAWRGPFSNQPQHF.